These T cell receptor beta chains were read from a single sample in a study of radiation and T cells in renal cell carcinoma. The assay was immunoSEQ multiplex PCR, and TCRdb's table has in-frame clones only and misses some. The top ten hold roughly 30% of the sample, which has around 29,000 clones, roughly 80% seen once. The input for sequencing was blood, taken from a patient whose treatment included radiotherapy and nephrectomy. The receptor set was obtained from a man in his sixties with renal cell carcinoma. The CDR3 runs from the conserved cysteine through the conserved F or W. A D gene is named only where the DNA matches it firmly. The size of a clone is reported for some rows only, either as once, few or many, or as a class for expanded clones.

D,J,size,V,CDR3,DNA
TRBD1,TRBJ1-2,.,TRBV30,CAWEDRGGYTF,TGTGCCTGGGAAGACAGGGGTGGCTACACCTTC
TRBD1,TRBJ1-6,.,TRBV5-4,CASSLGGTGHNSPLHF,TGTGCCAGCAGCTTGGGTGGGACAGGGCATAATTCACCCCTCCACTTT
TRBD2,TRBJ2-1,.,TRBV29-1,CSSGPYSGSYEQFF,TGCAGCTCAGGACCCTATAGCGGGAGCTATGAGCAGTTCTTC
.,TRBJ1-1,.,TRBV10-3,CAISFRDDTEAFF,TGTGCCATCAGCTTCCGGGACGACACTGAAGCTTTCTTT
.,TRBJ2-3,few,TRBV2,CASSASVSTDTQYF,TGTGCCAGCAGTGCTAGCGTGTCTACAGATACGCAGTATTTT
TRBD2,TRBJ2-1,.,TRBV7-9,CASSLSGSYNEQFF,TGTGCCAGCAGTCTTAGCGGGAGTTACAATGAGCAGTTCTTC
.,TRBJ1-2,.,TRBV19,CASSPPGQGDGYTF,TGTGCCAGTAGCCCACCTGGCCAGGGTGACGGCTACACCTTC
.,TRBJ2-7,.,TRBV5-6,CASSVDVGIDEQYF,TGTGCCAGCAGCGTCGATGTAGGGATCGACGAGCAGTACTTC
TRBD2,TRBJ2-7,.,TRBV27,CASSSQRGLGGSYEQYF,TGTGCCAGCAGCTCTCAACGGGGACTAGGAGGGTCCTACGAGCAGTACTTC
.,TRBJ1-1,.,TRBV7-9,CASSLGQNTEAFF,TGTGCCAGCAGCTTAGGACAGAACACTGAAGCTTTCTTT
.,TRBJ1-1,.,TRBV5-1,CASSFQRGNTEAFF,TGCGCCAGCAGCTTTCAAAGAGGGAACACTGAAGCTTTCTTT
TRBD1,TRBJ1-2,.,TRBV7-9,CASSSGVRGDYGYTF,TGTGCCAGCAGCTCCGGGGTCAGGGGGGACTATGGCTACACCTTC
.,TRBJ1-2,.,TRBV5-6,CASSWTEDYTF,TGTGCCAGCAGCTGGACGGAGGACTACACCTTC
TRBD1,TRBJ1-5,many,TRBV9,CASSLTGDQPQHF,TGTGCCAGCAGCTTAACAGGGGATCAGCCCCAGCATTTT
TRBD1,TRBJ2-7,.,TRBV11-1,CASSFSRGNAEQYF,TGTGCCAGCAGCTTCAGCAGGGGGAATGCCGAGCAGTACTTC
.,TRBJ2-1,few,TRBV7-2,CASSRFPGGWYNEQFF,TGTGCCAGCAGTAGGTTTCCGGGCGGGTGGTACAATGAGCAGTTCTTC
.,TRBJ1-2,.,TRBV19,CASSADLQAPLGGYTF,TGTGCCAGTAGTGCCGACCTACAGGCACCTCTTGGTGGCTACACCTTC
TRBD2,TRBJ2-2,few,TRBV11-2,CASTILAVLNTGELFF,TGTGCCAGCACCATCCTAGCGGTCCTGAACACCGGGGAGCTGTTTTTT
.,TRBJ2-5,.,TRBV18,CASSPLRGAQETQYF,TGTGCCAGCTCACCCTTACGGGGAGCCCAAGAGACCCAGTACTTC
.,TRBJ2-7,.,TRBV5-1,CASSSEGAGKYF,TGCGCCAGCAGCTCGGAGGGGGCAGGGAAGTACTTC
TRBD2,TRBJ2-1,.,TRBV29-1,CSVYTGTSGSYNEQFF,TGCAGCGTTTACACCGGGACTAGCGGTTCCTACAATGAGCAGTTCTTC
TRBD1,TRBJ2-7,.,TRBV27,CASSFLRGYEQYF,TGTGCCAGCAGTTTTCTCAGGGGGTACGAGCAGTACTTC
.,TRBJ2-5,.,TRBV5-1,CASSLFPGLRQETQYF,TGCGCCAGCAGCTTGTTTCCAGGGCTCCGCCAAGAGACCCAGTACTTC
TRBD1,TRBJ2-7,.,TRBV23-1,CASIQRDSQREPYEQYF,TGCGCCAGCATTCAAAGGGACAGCCAAAGGGAACCTTACGAGCAGTACTTC
.,TRBJ1-2,.,TRBV4-1,CASSQDGNRASYGYTF,TGCGCCAGCAGCCAAGATGGGAACAGGGCCTCCTATGGCTACACCTTC
.,TRBJ2-6,.,TRBV7-9,CASSRGRPLGANVLTF,TGTGCCAGCAGCCGGGGACGACCTCTGGGGGCCAACGTCCTGACTTTC